This entry concerns a single T cell receptor (beta chain). Its antigen remains unidentified. Pools of viral peptides were used by the ViraFEST assay to expand antigen-specific CD4+ T cells ahead of sequencing. A 10-day culture period preceded the isolation of CD4+ T cells. The person had PCR-confirmed SARS-CoV-2 infection between March and December 2020. Either the mRNA-1273 or the BNT162b2 vaccine was given to participants as two doses. This entry is derived from a study of vaccination effects on CD4 cells after COVID-19. The repertoire was sequenced with immunoSEQ multiplex PCR; TCRdb's copy has only in-frame clones and lacks some. The sample lists about 14,000 clones; around three quarters were seen once. General study results and limits: Relatively few convalescent patients took part in the study, which had no early post-infection timepoints. In convalescent patients, vaccine-induced clones largely differed from infection-induced clones.

This TCR was recovered from a human donor who had a prior SARS-CoV-2 infection. The specimen was CD4+ T cells from PBMCs cultured with HCoV-NL63 spike peptides, collected after COVID-19 vaccination.

The CDR3 nucleotides are TGTGCCAGCAGTAGCCAAGACATCAGGGACACTGAAGCTTTCTTT. Its protein is CASSSQDIRDTEAFF. The chain couples TRBV7-8 to TRBJ1-1; D perhaps matches TRBD1 (5 bases). Germline assignment: CDR1 SGHVS and CDR2 FQNEAQ. The CDR3 is 15 amino acids. Trimming took off 6 bases at V and 3 bases at J, with 17 bases between the two ends. Filled out from reference TRBV7-8 and TRBJ1-1, the complete variable domain reads GAGVSQSPRYKVAKRGQDVALRCDPISGHVSLFWYQQALGQGPEFLTYFQNEAQLDKSGLPSDRFFAERPEGSVSTLKIQRTQQEDSAVYLCASSSQDIRDTEAFFGQGTRLTVV.